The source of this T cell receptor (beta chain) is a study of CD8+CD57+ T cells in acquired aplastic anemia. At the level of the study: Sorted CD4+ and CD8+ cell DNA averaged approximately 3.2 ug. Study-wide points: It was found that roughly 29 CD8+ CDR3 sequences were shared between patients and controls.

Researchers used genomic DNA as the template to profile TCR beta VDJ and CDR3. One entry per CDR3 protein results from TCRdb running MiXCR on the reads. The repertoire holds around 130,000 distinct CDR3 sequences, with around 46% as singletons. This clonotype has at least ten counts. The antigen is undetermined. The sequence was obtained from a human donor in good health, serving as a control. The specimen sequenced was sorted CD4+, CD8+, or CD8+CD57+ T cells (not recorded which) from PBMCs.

Written as DNA, the CDR3 is TGTGCCACCAGCAGAGGGCTAACCCGCTCCTACAATGAGCAGTTCTTC. Its protein is CATSRGLTRSYNEQFF. This sequence joins TRBV15 and TRBJ2-1; D is unresolved. Trimming took 1 base from V and 0 from J, leaving 10 bases between them. CDR3 length equals 16 residues. Germline V gene lookup returns CDR1 LNHNV and CDR2 YYDKDF (reference sequence).